Following are 2 T cell receptor beta chains from one sample sequenced in a study of memory B cells and T cells in multiple sclerosis. Their cognate antigens are unknown. This table comes from immunoSEQ multiplex PCR, and its TCRdb copy is limited to in-frame clones, with some not included. This table has more than 250 clones, more than 70% appearing once. Separate sequencing covered autoproliferating (CFSE-dim) and non-proliferating (CFSE-high) T cells from stimulus-free culture. Replicate wells were pooled after more than 6 days of stimulus-free culture of approximately 50 million CFSE-labeled PBMCs. What was sequenced was PBMCs from blood kept in culture. Receptor source: a human donor with multiple sclerosis.

This sequence joins TRBV19 and TRBJ1-1, with D perhaps TRBD1 (6 bases). The CDR3 contains 14 residues. Germline loops: CDR1 LNHDA, CDR2 SQIVND (reference sequence). Trimming pared 5 bases from V and 5 bases from J, leaving 15 bases between. DNA of the CDR3: TGTGCCAGTAGTGGTTGGGGAGGGGGAACTGAAGCTTTCTTT. It yields the protein CASSGWGGGTEAFF.

Details on this clone: An end of the junction does not agree with germline; a read error may underlie this. The rearrangement links TRBV7-9 to TRBJ2-7; 8 nucleotides align to TRBD1. This CDR3 is 11 amino acids long. The germline CDR1 and CDR2 sequences are SEHNR and FQNEAQ (reference sequence). The CDR3 loop reads CASSLGQGIHF. The CDR3 region has the DNA TGTGCCAGCAGCCTAGGACAGGGCATCCACTTC.